This T cell receptor beta chain stems from a study of radiotherapy plus CTLA-4 blockade in lung cancer. V lost 0 bases and J lost 4, with 7 bases in between. Looked up from germline, CDR1 is SGDLS and CDR2 is YYNGEE. The CDR3 length is 13 residues. Sequenced by immunoSEQ multiplex PCR; TCRdb stores in-frame clones only, minus some. This sample has 25,000 to 35,000 clones; approximately 80% occur once, and the top ten carry approximately 23%. The material was peripheral blood, obtained from a patient treated with radiotherapy plus ipilimumab. This sequence was found in a human donor with non-small cell lung cancer that progressed on radiotherapy plus ipilimumab. The chain recombines TRBV9 with TRBJ1-1; possibly TRBD1 for D (6 bases). CDR3 loop: CASSVEQGTEAFF. Here the CDR3 DNA reads TGTGCCAGCAGCGTAGAACAGGGCACTGAAGCTTTCTTT. Together with reference TRBV9 and TRBJ1-1, the CDR3 gives the full variable domain: DSGVTQTPKHLITATGQRVTLRCSPRSGDLSVYWYQQSLDQGLQFLIQYYNGEERAKGNILERFSAQQFPDLHSELNLSSLELGDSALYFCASSVEQGTEAFFGQGTRLTVV.